These 17 T cell receptor beta chains came from one sample sequenced in a study of OX40 agonist ivuxolimab in advanced cancers. Using immunoSEQ multiplex PCR, the repertoire was profiled, and TCRdb retains in-frame clones only, with some absent. The profile shows 65,000 to 75,000 clones, roughly 87% of them singletons. This material consisted of CD4+ or CD8+ T cells sorted from blood, taken in a trial of the OX40 agonist ivuxolimab. These receptors all come from an adult with an advanced solid tumor such as melanoma, head and neck, liver or kidney cancer.

The chain has TRBV5-1 and TRBJ1-2; D is unclear. With 0 bases removed from V and 5 bases from J, the gap between germline ends came to 23 bases. Germline V gene lookup returns CDR1 SGHRS and CDR2 YFSETQ. The CDR3 is 18 residues long. CDR3 in amino acids: CASSLAGGFDPPEYGYTF. For the CDR3, the DNA is TGCGCCAGCAGCTTGGCTGGTGGGTTTGACCCGCCGGAGTATGGCTACACCTTC. The full variable domain, in which reference TRBV5-1 and TRBJ1-2 provide the parts outside the CDR3, is KAGVTQTPRYLIKTRGQQVTLSCSPISGHRSVSWYQQTPGQGLQFLFEYFSETQRNKGNFPGRFSGRQFSNSRSEMNVSTLELGDSALYLCASSLAGGFDPPEYGYTFGSGTRLTVV.

The V call is TRBV4-2, the J call TRBJ2-5, with D unresolved. The CDR3 extends over 14 amino acids. V was cut by 4 bases and J by 0 bases, with 9 bases left in between. In germline, CDR1 is LGHNA, CDR2 YNFKEQ. CDR3 in amino acids: CASSRSGYQETQYF. CDR3 DNA sequence: TGTGCCAGCAGCCGTAGTGGTTACCAAGAGACCCAGTACTTC.

This clone has more than one count but fewer than ten. This sequence joins TRBV30 and TRBJ2-1; D is ambiguous. Between the trimmed V and J ends, which lost 0 bases and 4 bases, there was a span of 4 bases. This CDR3 comprises 12 residues. Germline V lookup: CDR1 GTSNPN, CDR2 SVGIG (reference sequence). CDR3 in amino acids: CAWSVIYNEQFF. The CDR3 region has the DNA TGTGCCTGGAGTGTGATATACAATGAGCAGTTCTTC.

The count of this clone is one. The J gene is TRBJ2-1, the V gene TRBV6-1; TRBD1 aligns across 9 bases. Germline CDR1 reads MNHNS; CDR2 reads SASEGT. The CDR3 loop spans 17 amino acids. V lost 4 bases to trimming and J lost 6 bases; unmatched junction nucleotides: 13. The CDR3 DNA reads TGTGCCAGCAGTGTGACAGGGGGAGGCAGCGTTCTCAATGAGCAGTTCTTC. Its translation is CASSVTGGGSVLNEQFF.

The chain couples TRBV7-9 to TRBJ1-1; tentatively, D is TRBD1 (6 bases). The CDR3 has 14 amino acids. Germline V gene lookup returns CDR1 SEHNR and CDR2 FQNEAQ (reference sequence). The CDR3 here is CRALSGGLETEAFF. The CDR3 DNA follows: TGTAGGGCCTTATCTGGGGGGCTGGAGACTGAAGCTTTCTTT.

This clone has only one observation. This chain uses TRBV6-6 with TRBJ1-5; no reliable D call. The CDR3 length is 14 residues. Trimming left V 2 bases short and J 3 bases short, with 8 bases between. CDR1 is MNHNY, CDR2 SVGAGI, per germline (reference sequence). The CDR3 DNA is TGTGCCAGCAGTTACGCTGGGTCCAATCAGCCCCAGCATTTT. As protein: CASSYAGSNQPQHF.

V usage is TRBV6-1 and J usage is TRBJ2-1; TRBD1 is a possible D gene (5 bases). CDR1 is MNHNS, CDR2 SASEGT, per germline. The CDR3 length is 12 residues. V lost 6 bases, J lost 7 bases, and 10 bases lay in between. The CDR3 loop reads CASSATGNEQFF. DNA for the CDR3: TGTGCCAGCAGCGCTACAGGAAATGAGCAGTTCTTC.

V gene TRBV5-4 combines with J gene TRBJ1-1; possibly TRBD1 for D (6 bases). This CDR3 spans 16 amino acids. Per the germline V gene, CDR1 is SGHNT and CDR2 is YYREEE (reference sequence). V lost 0 bases and J 0 bases, leaving 12 bases between the germline ends. CDR3 DNA sequence: TGTGCCAGCAGCTTGGCGTCAGGGGAGCTGAACACTGAAGCTTTCTTT. It translates to CASSLASGELNTEAFF.

To note about this clone: At one end, the junction sequence differs from germline, possibly due to a read error. This chain uses TRBV7-7 with TRBJ2-5; 8 bases match TRBD2. The CDR3 has 13 amino acids. Germline loops: CDR1 SSHAT, CDR2 FNYEAQ (reference sequence). This CDR3 reads CASSAGGQETQYF. CDR3 coding DNA: TGTGCTAGCAGCGCGGGAGGCCAAGAGACCCAGTACTTC.

The chain has TRBV7-9 and TRBJ1-2; the match to TRBD1 covers 12 bases. This CDR3 comprises 18 residues. The J segment lost 0 bases and the V segment lost 3 bases, leaving 8 bases of the junction unmatched. Per germline, CDR1 SEHNR and CDR2 FQNEAQ (reference sequence). CDR3 region: CASSFSRGQGATNYGYTF. CDR3 DNA sequence: TGTGCCAGCAGCTTTTCCAGGGGACAGGGGGCTACTAACTATGGCTACACCTTC.

The chain has TRBV27 and TRBJ2-7; 7 bases map to TRBD2. CDR1 is MNHEY and CDR2 is SMNVEV in the germline V gene (reference sequence). Trimming at V came to 6 bases and at J to 0 bases, leaving 8 bases not matched to a gene. This CDR3 is 15 amino acids long. CDR3 residues: CASSLGTTSSYEQYF. Here the CDR3 DNA reads TGTGCCAGCAGCTTGGGGACTACAAGCTCCTACGAGCAGTACTTC.

The chain combines TRBV27 with TRBJ2-1, with no clear D. The CDR3 runs 13 residues. V shed 2 bases and J shed 7 bases, with 9 bases lying between them. Germline CDR1 and CDR2: MNHEY and SMNVEV (reference sequence). The CDR3 is CASSLRTGNEQFF. DNA for the CDR3: TGTGCCAGCAGTTTACGGACCGGAAATGAGCAGTTCTTC.

The V call is TRBV6-5, the J call TRBJ2-5; 11 bases fit TRBD2. There are 14 residues in the CDR3. With V trimmed by 6 bases and J by 2 bases, 2 bases remained unmatched. Germline V gene lookup returns CDR1 MNHEY and CDR2 SVGAGI. The CDR3 coding sequence is TGTGCCAGCAGCAGGACTAGCGGGCAAGAGACCCAGTACTTC. Its protein is CASSRTSGQETQYF.

This sequence joins TRBV28 and TRBJ1-1; TRBD1 aligns across 7 bases. The ends lost 3 bases at V and 6 bases at J; junction bases unmatched: 7. The CDR3 runs to 14 residues. Germline CDR1 is MDHEN and CDR2 is SYDVKM. The CDR3 loop reads CASSFGWQGAEAFF. The CDR3 region has the DNA TGTGCCAGCAGTTTTGGGTGGCAGGGGGCTGAAGCTTTCTTT.

The gene calls are TRBV5-1 and TRBJ2-5; weak D call: TRBD1 (6 bases). The CDR3 covers 14 residues. From germline, CDR1 is SGHRS and CDR2 YFSETQ. V lost 6 bases and J 2 bases, leaving 14 bases between the germline ends. In DNA form, the CDR3 reads TGCGCCAGCACGTTAGGGGGAGAGCAAGAGACCCAGTACTTC. It yields the protein CASTLGGEQETQYF.

The chain recombines TRBV10-3 with TRBJ2-5; TRBD1 matches 8 bases. The length of the CDR3 is 15 residues. J was trimmed by 4 bases and V by 8 bases; bases with no gene match: 12. CDR1 is ENHRY, CDR2 SYGVKD, per germline. The CDR3 region has the DNA TGTGCCATCGGGATGACAGGGGTTCTTGGAGAGACCCAGTACTTC. Protein product: CAIGMTGVLGETQYF.

V gene TRBV5-1 combines with J gene TRBJ2-5, with TRBD2 matching over 16 bases. Unmatched junction bases numbered 7, after V lost 4 bases and J lost 4 bases. Germline lookup yields CDR1 SGHRS and CDR2 YFSETQ. This CDR3 comprises 17 residues. The CDR3 coding sequence is TGCGCCAGCAGCCCGGGACTAGCGGGAGGGCGTGGAGAGACCCAGTACTTC. Its protein is CASSPGLAGGRGETQYF. Combining the CDR3 with reference TRBV5-1 and TRBJ2-5 gives the whole variable domain KAGVTQTPRYLIKTRGQQVTLSCSPISGHRSVSWYQQTPGQGLQFLFEYFSETQRNKGNFPGRFSGRQFSNSRSEMNVSTLELGDSALYLCASSPGLAGGRGETQYFGPGTRLLVL.